One sample yielded the 25 T cell receptor beta chains listed below, sequenced in a study of T cell repertoires in aging, cancer and after chemotherapy. Multiplex touch-down PCR with TRB-A/B primers amplified rearranged V-D-J TRB sequences. TCRdb re-derived calls from the multiplex PCR reads in MiXCR, one entry per CDR3 protein. The table has 3,000 to 3,500 distinct CDR3 sequences, around 45% seen once. Peripheral blood genomic DNA, not sorted cells or RNA, was the template. What was sequenced was blood. These receptors were collected from a human donor with a blood cancer.

The chain joins TRBV5-6 to TRBJ2-3; no reliable D call. The V end was cut by 5 bases, the J end by 3 bases, with 16 bases between. Germline V gene data show CDR1 as SGHDT and CDR2 as YYEEEE. The CDR3 loop spans 15 amino acids. The CDR3 sequence is CASSYTLGSTDTQYF. CDR3 bases: TGTGCCAGCAGTTATACGTTAGGGTCAACAGATACGCAGTATTTT. Full variable domain (remainder filled in from reference TRBV5-6 and TRBJ2-3): DAGVTQSPTHLIKTRGQQVTLRCSPKSGHDTVSWYQQALGQGPQFIFQYYEEEERQRGNFPDRFSGHQFPNYSSELNVNALLLGDSALYLCASSYTLGSTDTQYFGPGTRLTVL.

This clonotype has just a few counts. V and J are TRBV27 and TRBJ2-1; D is unclear. Trimming shortened V by 6 bases and J by 7 bases, and 10 bases separated the two germline ends. This CDR3 is 12 amino acids long. The germline V gene has CDR1 MNHEY and CDR2 SMNVEV (reference sequence). The CDR3: CASSRYLNEQFF. CDR3 coding DNA: TGTGCCAGCAGCCGCTATCTAAATGAGCAGTTCTTC.

This clonotype was seen only a few times. This CDR3 is CASSFTGSETQYF. DNA of the CDR3: TGTGCCAGTAGTTTTACAGGGTCGGAGACCCAGTACTTC. V is TRBV19 and J is TRBJ2-5; TRBD1 might be the D (6 bases). The germline V gene encodes CDR1 LNHDA and CDR2 SQIVND (reference sequence). V was clipped by 5 bases and J by 5 bases, with 12 bases between them. This CDR3 has 13 residues.

The chain couples TRBV5-4 to TRBJ2-1; weak D call: TRBD1 (6 bases). The germline CDR1 and CDR2 sequences are SGHNT and YYREEE (reference sequence). The CDR3 contains 16 residues. Trimming removed 1 base from V and 2 bases from J, with 13 bases in between. In DNA form, the CDR3 reads TGTGCCAGCAGCTTGTACAGGGATCCAACCTACAATGAGCAGTTCTTC. It specifies CASSLYRDPTYNEQFF.

The CDR3 sequence is CASSPQGQKKETQYF. In DNA, the CDR3 is TGTGCCAGCAGCCCGCAAGGACAGAAGAAAGAGACCCAGTACTTC. The chain recombines TRBV6-6 with TRBJ2-5, with D tentatively TRBD1 (6 bases). This CDR3 contains 15 residues. V lost 6 bases, J lost 3 bases, and 17 bases lay in between. The germline V gene encodes CDR1 MNHNY and CDR2 SVGAGI (reference sequence).

The rearrangement joins TRBV5-4 to TRBJ2-2; 10 positions match TRBD2. The V gene end was trimmed by 0 bases and the J gene end by 5 bases; junction bases not matched to a gene: 4. CDR1 SGHNT and CDR2 YYREEE come from the germline V gene (reference sequence). This CDR3 comprises 16 residues. CDR3 protein: CASSLGASGSTGELFF. DNA of the CDR3: TGTGCCAGCAGCTTGGGCGCTAGCGGGAGTACCGGGGAGCTGTTTTTT.

In its sample, this clonotype ranks as medium-sized. The chain recombines TRBV15 with TRBJ2-7, with 9 bases fitting TRBD1. V trimming: 5 bases; J trimming: 3 bases; junction bases outside the gene matches: 8. Germline-derived CDR1 and CDR2 are LNHNV and YYDKDF (reference sequence). The CDR3 length is 15 residues. CDR3 DNA: TGTGCCACCAGCCCCGCCGGGACAGGGAACTACGAGCAGTACTTC. It codes for CATSPAGTGNYEQYF.

This clonotype appeared once. The chain combines TRBV6-2 or TRBV6-3 with TRBJ1-5, with a tentative D call TRBD1 (5 bases). Trimming left V 0 bases short and J 6 bases short, with 12 bases between. There are 15 residues in the CDR3. Germline CDR1 and CDR2: MNHEY and SVGEGT. CDR3 bases: TGTGCCAGCAGTTACTCGGGGGTAAGGGCTCAGCCCCAGCATTTT. This sequence encodes CASSYSGVRAQPQHF.

The sample holds a few counts of this clonotype. The genes are TRBV20-1 and TRBJ2-7, with TRBD2 as a possible D gene (5 bases). The germline V gene encodes CDR1 DFQATT and CDR2 SNEGSKA (reference sequence). The CDR3 spans 13 residues. V gave up 3 bases and J gave up 6 bases, with 15 bases separating them. Written as DNA, the CDR3 is TGCAGTGCTAGCGGGCTAGCCGCTACCGAGCAGTACTTC. It codes for CSASGLAATEQYF.

This clonotype was detected a few times. The rearrangement uses TRBV29-1 and TRBJ2-5, with TRBD2 matching 9 bases. The germline V gene has CDR1 SQVTM and CDR2 ANQGSEA. J was trimmed by 3 bases and V by 5 bases; bases with no gene match: 4. The CDR3 runs 13 residues. The CDR3 region has the DNA TGCAGCGTTCAGACTAGCGGAGAAGAGACCCAGTACTTC. Its translation: CSVQTSGEETQYF.

This clonotype was recorded a few times. This chain joins TRBV19 and TRBJ1-1, with TRBD1 matching 7 bases. Germline V gene lookup returns CDR1 LNHDA and CDR2 SQIVND (reference sequence). This CDR3 contains 15 residues. Unmatched junction bases numbered 8, after V lost 3 bases and J lost 4 bases. CDR3 in amino acids: CASSMRQGVGTEAFF. In DNA form, the CDR3 reads TGTGCCAGTAGTATGAGGCAGGGGGTGGGCACTGAAGCTTTCTTT.

V is TRBV6-2 or TRBV6-3 and J is TRBJ1-2, with 8 bases that match TRBD1. CDR1 is MNHEY, CDR2 SVGEGT, per germline. Trimming cost V 6 bases and J 7 bases; bases outside gene matches: 10. The CDR3 has 14 amino acids. The CDR3 protein is CASSFRGRSAGYTF. The DNA of the CDR3 is TGTGCCAGCAGCTTCAGGGGGCGGTCCGCTGGCTACACCTTC.

V usage is TRBV6-6 and J usage is TRBJ2-1; 7 positions match TRBD1. Germline lookup yields CDR1 MNHNY and CDR2 SVGAGI (reference sequence). The ends lost 6 bases at V and 13 bases at J; junction bases unmatched: 9. The CDR3 is 12 residues long. Here the CDR3 reads CASSYGTDAQFF. The CDR3 nucleotides are TGTGCCAGCAGCTATGGGACAGACGCCCAGTTCTTC.

Only a few counts were recorded for this clonotype. This chain joins TRBV24-1 and TRBJ2-2, with D hard to call. CDR3 length: 15 amino acids. V lost 1 base, J lost 0 bases, and 5 bases lay in between. The germline CDR1 and CDR2 sequences are KGHDR and SFDVKD. This chain's CDR3 is CATSDLPSNTGELFF. CDR3 in DNA: TGTGCCACCAGTGATTTACCCTCGAACACCGGGGAGCTGTTTTTT.

V usage is TRBV5-6 and J usage is TRBJ2-7, with 7 nucleotides matching TRBD1. The V segment lost 3 bases and the J segment 7 bases; nucleotides outside the gene matches: 7. The CDR3 sequence is 13 residues long. CDR1 and CDR2 from the germline V gene are SGHDT and YYEEEE. This chain's CDR3 is CASSSRGWGEQYF. In DNA, the CDR3 is TGTGCCAGCAGCTCCAGGGGGTGGGGGGAGCAGTACTTC.

The chain carries TRBV6-2 or TRBV6-3 and TRBJ1-2, with a possible D match to TRBD1 (5 bases). This CDR3 region has 11 residues. Per the germline V gene, CDR1 is MNHEY and CDR2 is SVGEGT. V lost 6 bases to trimming and J lost 13 bases, with 15 bases between them. For the CDR3, the DNA is TGTGCCAGCAGCCACGGGGGAGGACCCACCTTC. Protein sequence: CASSHGGGPTF.

This clonotype has only a few counts. The chain employs TRBV20-1 and TRBJ2-7; no reliable D call. The CDR3 length is 12 residues. Trimming pared 2 bases from V and 6 bases from J, leaving 11 bases between. Germline lookup yields CDR1 DFQATT and CDR2 SNEGSKA (reference sequence). The CDR3 loop reads CSARRPPPEQYF. The CDR3 nucleotides read TGCAGTGCTAGAAGGCCACCTCCCGAGCAGTACTTC.

In DNA, the CDR3 is TGCAGTGCTAGAGATCAAGAGTTGGGAGGGATGGCTGAAGCTTTCTTT. It is translated as CSARDQELGGMAEAFF. This chain connects TRBV20-1 to TRBJ1-1; D unclear. CDR3 size: 16 residues. V lost 0 bases and J 6 bases, leaving 20 bases between the germline ends. Germline V gives CDR1 DFQATT, CDR2 SNEGSKA (reference sequence).

This clonotype has more than one count but fewer than ten. The rearrangement uses TRBV19 and TRBJ2-1, with 9 bases matching TRBD2. Trimming cost V 7 bases and J 4 bases; bases outside gene matches: 8. From germline, CDR1 is LNHDA and CDR2 SQIVND (reference sequence). This CDR3 contains 15 residues. CDR3 sequence (DNA): TGTGCCAGTAAAAGACTAGCGGAAGCTTACAATGAGCAGTTCTTC. Translated: CASKRLAEAYNEQFF.

This clonotype was counted only a few times. V gene TRBV27 combines with J gene TRBJ1-3, with 9 bases lining up with TRBD1. The germline V gene has CDR1 MNHEY and CDR2 SMNVEV (reference sequence). The CDR3 runs 17 residues. Trimming at V came to 6 bases and at J to 0 bases, leaving 9 bases not matched to a gene. CDR3 bases: TGTGCCAGCAGACCGGGACAGGGAAGAGGCTCTGGAAACACCATATATTTT. Residues: CASRPGQGRGSGNTIYF.

J is TRBJ2-3 and V is TRBV30; 7 bases agree with TRBD2. The V segment lost 4 bases and the J segment 7 bases; nucleotides outside the gene matches: 8. CDR1 is GTSNPN, CDR2 SVGIG, per germline (reference sequence). The CDR3 contains 13 residues. The CDR3 DNA reads TGTGCCTGGACCCTTGGGAGGGGAAATACGCAGTATTTT. As protein: CAWTLGRGNTQYF.

The CDR3 bases are TGTGCCTGGGGGGACGCTTACACTGAAGCTTTCTTT. Protein: CAWGDAYTEAFF. V gene TRBV30 combines with J gene TRBJ1-1, with a possible D match to TRBD1 (5 bases). The V end was cut by 5 bases, the J end by 3 bases, with 10 bases between. CDR1 and CDR2 from the germline V gene are GTSNPN and SVGIG (reference sequence). CDR3 size: 12 residues.

This clonotype has just a few counts. This chain links TRBV29-1 with TRBJ2-3; possibly TRBD2 for D (5 bases). Germline CDR1 reads SQVTM; CDR2 reads ANQGSEA. Trimming removed 8 bases from V and 5 bases from J, with 20 bases in between. The CDR3 loop spans 14 amino acids. The CDR3 is CSFYVSLAGDTQYF. The DNA of the CDR3 is TGCAGCTTCTACGTGAGTCTAGCAGGAGATACGCAGTATTTT.

The gene calls are TRBV11-1 and TRBJ2-3; TRBD2 agrees at 9 bases. V lost 1 base, J lost 10 bases, and 12 bases stayed unmatched. This CDR3 spans 16 amino acids. Per the germline V gene, CDR1 is SGHAT and CDR2 is FQDESV (reference sequence). The chain's CDR3 is CASSLDRLAGPDAQYF. The CDR3 nucleotides read TGTGCCAGCAGCTTAGATCGGCTAGCGGGGCCGGATGCGCAGTATTTT.

The chain links TRBV5-6 to TRBJ2-7; D call uncertain. Trimming cost V 7 bases and J 1 base, with 21 bases left between them. The CDR3 has 16 amino acids. Germline CDR1 is SGHDT and CDR2 is YYEEEE. CDR3 in amino acids: CASSPMALTFSYEQYF. The DNA for the CDR3 is TGTGCCAGCTCACCGATGGCCCTGACTTTTTCCTACGAGCAGTACTTC. Full variable domain (rest looked up from reference TRBV5-6 and TRBJ2-7): DAGVTQSPTHLIKTRGQQVTLRCSPKSGHDTVSWYQQALGQGPQFIFQYYEEEERQRGNFPDRFSGHQFPNYSSELNVNALLLGDSALYLCASSPMALTFSYEQYFGPGTRLTVT.